This T cell receptor (beta chain) was retrieved from a study of identical twins. Study findings and constraints: Abundant beta clonotypes from cord blood bore fewer insertions; memory repertoires lacked this pattern.

This clonotype was observed a handful of times. What it recognizes is unknown. Germline CDR1 is DFQATT and CDR2 is SNEGSKA (reference sequence). The V gene end was trimmed by 5 bases and the J gene end by 4 bases; junction bases not matched to a gene: 8. This CDR3 has 15 amino acids. After template switching added a universal primer site, the resulting cDNA carried unique molecular identifiers. MiXCR, run by TCRdb on the 5' RACE reads, gives a single entry per CDR3 protein. Here the sample spans 450,000 or so distinct CDR3 sequences, 13% to 15% being singletons. These sequences were also reported in another study, on yellow fever vaccine responses in identical twins.

Sequencing used CD4+ T cells sorted from blood. The clonotype originates from a woman aged 18-35 years in good health. The V call is TRBV20-1, the J call TRBJ2-2; 9 positions match TRBD1. CDR3 sequence: CSAGTGTGFTGELFF. The CDR3 nucleotides are TGCAGTGCTGGTACCGGGACAGGGTTCACCGGGGAGCTGTTTTTT.